This passage covers 24 T cell receptor beta chains from one sample sequenced in a study of Ad26.COV2.S vaccination and SARS-CoV-2 variants. Only in-frame clones appear in the TCRdb table, and some are missing; sequencing was by immunoSEQ multiplex PCR. The sample consists of about 350,000 clones, about 88% of them appearing once. Treatment specified: about 20 received Ad26.COV2.S at low or high dose, single or two shots; about five received placebo; per-sample allocation not given. Collection of samples fell on day 63 after the first vaccine or placebo injection. Sequenced material: peripheral blood, taken in a trial of Ad26.COV2.S vaccine versus placebo. These receptors were obtained from a person between 18 and 65 years old who received the Ad26.COV2.S COVID-19 vaccine or a placebo.

The rearrangement uses TRBV7-2 and TRBJ2-1, with a weak D call TRBD2 (5 bases). This CDR3 has 14 amino acids. The V gene lost 4 bases and the J gene lost 12 bases, with 19 bases spanning the gap. Germline V gives CDR1 SGHTA, CDR2 FQGNSA. DNA for the CDR3: TGTGCCAGCAGCTCGAACCCCGAGCGGCGATGGCAGTTCTTC. This codes for CASSSNPERRWQFF.

The chain couples TRBV30 to TRBJ2-3; possible D gene TRBD2, 6 bases. CDR1 is GTSNPN and CDR2 is SVGIG in the germline V gene (reference sequence). V lost 3 bases and J lost 3, with 13 bases in between. The CDR3 contains 14 residues. The DNA for the CDR3 is TGTGCCTGGAGCCTCGGGAGTCGGACAGATACGCAGTATTTT. This encodes CAWSLGSRTDTQYF.

The V gene is TRBV7-9, the J gene TRBJ2-3; tentatively, D is TRBD2 (6 bases). V was pared by 1 base and J by 0 bases, with 14 bases between. The CDR3 contains 17 residues. The germline V gene encodes CDR1 SEHNR and CDR2 FQNEAQ (reference sequence). As DNA, the CDR3 is TGTGCCAGCAGCTTAGTTTCGGGGGAGAGAAGCACAGATACGCAGTATTTT. As protein: CASSLVSGERSTDTQYF.

The CDR3 sequence is CASSARDPMNTEAFF. DNA of the CDR3: TGTGCCAGTAGTGCTAGGGACCCCATGAACACTGAAGCTTTCTTT. The chain couples TRBV19 to TRBJ1-1; perhaps TRBD1 as D (5 bases). Per germline, CDR1 LNHDA and CDR2 SQIVND (reference sequence). V was trimmed by 5 bases and J by 0 bases, leaving 13 bases between them. The CDR3 spans 15 residues.

As regards this clone: Other DNA sequences in this sample translate to the same CDR3. V gene TRBV5-1 combines with J gene TRBJ1-4; TRBD1 is a possible D gene (5 bases). Germline V gene data show CDR1 as SGHRS and CDR2 as YFSETQ. V dropped 0 bases and J dropped 2 bases, with 5 bases sitting between them. The CDR3 runs to 14 residues. CDR3 bases: TGCGCCAGCAGCTTGGGGGGCACTAATGAAAAACTGTTTTTT. This translates into CASSLGGTNEKLFF. Complete variable domain (other parts from reference TRBV5-1 and TRBJ1-4): KAGVTQTPRYLIKTRGQQVTLSCSPISGHRSVSWYQQTPGQGLQFLFEYFSETQRNKGNFPGRFSGRQFSNSRSEMNVSTLELGDSALYLCASSLGGTNEKLFFGSGTQLSVL.

The rearrangement uses TRBV4-1 and TRBJ2-7; 9 nucleotides match TRBD1. With V trimmed by 0 bases and J by 7 bases, 19 bases remained unmatched. CDR1 is MGHRA and CDR2 is YSYEKL in the germline V gene. The CDR3 consists of 19 residues. In DNA, the CDR3 is TGCGCCAGCAGCCAAGATGGCCCCACCGCGGACAGGGGAACTTTTGAGCAGTACTTC. Encoded protein: CASSQDGPTADRGTFEQYF.

This chain connects TRBV7-9 to TRBJ2-2; 12 bases match TRBD2. CDR1 SEHNR and CDR2 FQNEAQ come from the germline V gene (reference sequence). Trimming at V came to 1 base and at J to 0 bases, leaving 3 bases not matched to a gene. This CDR3 is built from 18 residues. This CDR3 is CASSLGTSGNANTGELFF. CDR3 coding DNA: TGTGCCAGCAGCTTAGGGACTAGCGGGAATGCGAACACCGGGGAGCTGTTTTTT.

The chain links TRBV19 to TRBJ1-5, with no clear D. V was cut by 1 base and J by 4 bases, with 8 bases left in between. The CDR3 extends over 14 amino acids. Germline V gene sequence: CDR1 LNHDA, CDR2 SQIVND (reference sequence). The CDR3, as DNA: TGTGCCAGTAGTATAGTGAAGCAGAATCAGCCCCAGCATTTT. Translating gives CASSIVKQNQPQHF.

The CDR3 region is CASSRWTSGTNNEQFF. The CDR3 DNA follows: TGTGCCAGCAGCCGATGGACTAGCGGGACCAACAATGAGCAGTTCTTC. The chain carries TRBV7-3 and TRBJ2-1; 12 bases map to TRBD2. Germline values: CDR1 SGHTA, CDR2 FQGTGA. This CDR3 has 16 residues. V lost 5 bases and J lost 5; bases outside the gene matches: 7.

The chain links TRBV30 to TRBJ1-2; D ambiguous. Germline CDR1 GTSNPN, CDR2 SVGIG (reference sequence). V dropped 4 bases and J dropped 8 bases, with 17 bases sitting between them. The CDR3 contains 13 residues. The DNA for the CDR3 is TGTGCCTGGAATCAAATAAGTAACGGGGGCTACACCTTC. Its translation is CAWNQISNGGYTF.

This clone was counted at least ten times. The genes are TRBV9 and TRBJ2-2, with a possible D match to TRBD1 (6 bases). Germline CDR1 is SGDLS and CDR2 is YYNGEE. The CDR3 is made up of 15 amino acids. V was clipped by 3 bases and J by 3 bases, with 12 bases between them. CDR3 protein: CASSARTEYTGELFF. CDR3 DNA sequence: TGTGCCAGCAGCGCTCGGACAGAGTACACCGGGGAGCTGTTTTTT.

CDR3 nucleotides: TGTGCCAGCAGCCGTGACAGAGAAGAGACCCAGTACTTC. Protein: CASSRDREETQYF. The chain uses TRBV5-4 and TRBJ2-5, with D perhaps matching TRBD1 (5 bases). Germline V gene lookup returns CDR1 SGHNT and CDR2 YYREEE (reference sequence). This CDR3 is 13 amino acids long. The ends were cut back, 4 bases at V and 3 bases at J, with 10 bases in the middle.

The chain combines TRBV7-2 with TRBJ1-1; D perhaps matches TRBD1 (6 bases). The V end was cut by 5 bases, the J end by 0 bases, with 10 bases between. The CDR3 has 14 amino acids. Germline V gene data show CDR1 as SGHTA and CDR2 as FQGNSA. The CDR3 DNA follows: TGTGCCAGCAGCAAAACAGGGATGAACACTGAAGCTTTCTTT. As protein: CASSKTGMNTEAFF.

The J gene is TRBJ2-7, the V gene TRBV19; no clear D. The germline gives CDR1 LNHDA, CDR2 SQIVND (reference sequence). The CDR3 length is 12 residues. V was cut by 6 bases and J by 2 bases, with 8 bases left in between. The CDR3, as DNA: TGTGCCAGTAGCCTCCGACCCTACGAGCAGTACTTC. Translating it yields CASSLRPYEQYF.

The chain recombines TRBV9 with TRBJ2-6; D unclear. Germline values: CDR1 SGDLS, CDR2 YYNGEE. The CDR3 sequence is 15 residues long. With 0 bases removed from V and 0 bases from J, the gap between germline ends came to 4 bases. CDR3 protein: CASSVGLSGANVLTF. The CDR3, as DNA: TGTGCCAGCAGCGTAGGACTCTCTGGGGCCAACGTCCTGACTTTC. Looking up the rest from reference TRBV9 and TRBJ2-6 gives the full variable domain: DSGVTQTPKHLITATGQRVTLRCSPRSGDLSVYWYQQSLDQGLQFLIQYYNGEERAKGNILERFSAQQFPDLHSELNLSSLELGDSALYFCASSVGLSGANVLTFGAGSRLTVL.

This clone was detected only once. This sequence joins TRBV27 and TRBJ2-2; D possibly corresponds to TRBD2 (6 bases). V lost 6 bases and J 6 bases, leaving 17 bases between the germline ends. The CDR3 is made up of 15 amino acids. Germline CDR1 is MNHEY and CDR2 is SMNVEV (reference sequence). The CDR3 region has the DNA TGTGCCAGCAGCCATGGGCCGGGGGTAGCCGGGGAGCTGTTTTTT. Translation gives CASSHGPGVAGELFF.

This clone showed up just a few times. Here the CDR3 reads CSATYSGWQYF. The CDR3 coding sequence is TGCAGTGCTACGTATAGCGGGTGGCAGTACTTC. The chain has TRBV20-1 and TRBJ2-7; 7 bases map to TRBD2. CDR1 and CDR2 from the germline V gene are DFQATT and SNEGSKA (reference sequence). V trimming: 4 bases; J trimming: 9 bases; junction bases outside the gene matches: 6. The CDR3 has 11 amino acids.

V and J are TRBV28 and TRBJ2-7; tentatively, D is TRBD2 (5 bases). Germline loops: CDR1 MDHEN, CDR2 SYDVKM. The ends were cut back, 2 bases at V and 4 bases at J, with 15 bases in the middle. This CDR3 region has 15 residues. CDR3 protein: CASSLHSGKSYEQYF. The CDR3 nucleotides are TGTGCCAGCAGTTTACACTCGGGGAAAAGTTACGAGCAGTACTTC.

The gene calls are TRBV30 and TRBJ2-7; no clear D. The CDR3 loop spans 11 amino acids. The V end lost 4 bases, the J end lost 4 bases, and 8 bases lay between the germline ends. From germline, CDR1 is GTSNPN and CDR2 SVGIG (reference sequence). CDR3 DNA sequence: TGTGCCTGGAACACTAAGTACGAGCAGTACTTC. This codes for CAWNTKYEQYF.

This sequence joins TRBV29-1 and TRBJ2-2, with 8 nucleotides matching TRBD2. CDR1 and CDR2 from the germline V gene are SQVTM and ANQGSEA. The CDR3 runs 15 residues. V dropped 7 bases and J dropped 0; count of bases not matched to a gene: 7. CDR3: CSAERGTTNTGELFF. DNA for the CDR3: TGCAGCGCAGAGCGGGGGACAACGAACACCGGGGAGCTGTTTTTT.

This chain uses TRBV24-1 with TRBJ2-3; TRBD2 matches at 15 bases. Trimming at V came to 1 base and at J to 1 base, leaving 8 bases not matched to a gene. The CDR3 has 20 amino acids. CDR1 and CDR2 from the germline V gene are KGHDR and SFDVKD. The CDR3 DNA reads TGTGCCACCAGTGATTTCCGGACTAGCGGGAGGGTACGGGGCACAGATACGCAGTATTTT. Its translation is CATSDFRTSGRVRGTDTQYF.

This clone was detected only once. This sequence joins TRBV19 and TRBJ1-2; weak D call: TRBD1 (6 bases). Germline V gene sequence: CDR1 LNHDA, CDR2 SQIVND (reference sequence). The CDR3 consists of 11 residues. The germline V and J ends were trimmed by 3 bases and 14 bases, with 13 bases remaining between them. The CDR3 reads CASSMGGAPTF. The DNA of the CDR3 is TGTGCCAGTAGTATGGGGGGGGCGCCAACCTTC.

This sequence joins TRBV25-1 and TRBJ2-5; D gene ambiguous. The CDR3 spans 15 residues. The V end was cut by 2 bases, the J end by 4 bases, with 14 bases between. Germline CDR1 MGHDK, CDR2 SYGVNS. CDR3: CASSERGQKGETQYF. The CDR3 nucleotides are TGTGCCAGCAGTGAACGTGGGCAAAAAGGAGAGACCCAGTACTTC.

V is TRBV6-1 and J is TRBJ2-1; 11 nucleotides agree with TRBD2. The CDR3 runs to 15 residues. Germline lookup yields CDR1 MNHNS and CDR2 SASEGT. V was pared by 0 bases and J by 9 bases, with 4 bases of the junction left unmatched. The CDR3 region is CASSEATSGSLEQFF. CDR3 bases: TGTGCCAGCAGTGAAGCTACTAGCGGGAGTCTTGAGCAGTTCTTC.